A single sample is the source of the 20 T cell receptor beta chains below, sequenced in a study of human T cells and chemical hapten exposure. The sample's time point: patch test 1, 2 weeks after DPC sensitization. Specified treatment: therapeutic diphenylcyclopropenone sensitization with weekly scalp DPC. From the RACE reads, TCRdb called clonotypes with MiXCR, one entry per CDR3 protein. The table shows 380,000 or so distinct CDR3 sequences, with approximately 5.1% occurring only once. The sample here was whole blood, taken in connection with sensitization to the hapten diphenylcyclopropenone (DPC). Receptors originate from a woman in her forties or fifties with alopecia areata. Some clones in this sample may be carry-over from other donors' samples.

This clonotype has just a few counts. The V gene is TRBV12-3 or TRBV12-4, the J gene TRBJ1-1, with D possibly being TRBD1 (5 bases). The CDR3 is 16 residues long. Trimming took off 0 bases at V and 0 bases at J, with 11 bases between the two ends. CDR3 bases: TGTGCCAGCAGTTTAGCGAGGGGAAGGATGAACACTGAAGCTTTCTTT. Translation: CASSLARGRMNTEAFF.

This clonotype was picked up many times. J is TRBJ1-2 and V is TRBV20-1, with 7 bases fitting TRBD1. Unmatched junction bases numbered 10, after V lost 5 bases and J lost 4 bases. This CDR3 contains 14 residues. Germline assignment: CDR1 DFQATT and CDR2 SNEGSKA (reference sequence). DNA of the CDR3: TGCAGTGCTCGCTCCGGGACAGAGAGCTATGGCTACACCTTC. It specifies CSARSGTESYGYTF.

This clonotype was counted many times. This chain uses TRBV4-1 with TRBJ2-7; the D is unclear. CDR3 length: 13 amino acids. Germline V CDR1 and CDR2: MGHRA, YSYEKL. The V end was cut by 1 base, the J end by 5 bases, with 9 bases between. For the CDR3, the DNA is TGCGCCAGCAGCCAAGGGACCGCGAACGAGCAGTACTTC. Its translation is CASSQGTANEQYF.

This clonotype has ten or more counts. This chain uses TRBV6-5 with TRBJ2-1, with D perhaps being TRBD1 or TRBD2 (5 bases each). The CDR3 is 16 residues long. V dropped 2 bases and J dropped 4 bases, with 15 bases sitting between them. Per the germline V gene, CDR1 is MNHEY and CDR2 is SVGAGI. CDR3 nucleotides: TGTGCCAGCAGTTACCGGACTGGAAAGGGGTACAATGAGCAGTTCTTC. This translates into CASSYRTGKGYNEQFF.

The V call is TRBV6-1, the J call TRBJ1-1; no clear D gene. The CDR3 runs 14 residues. Germline V gene sequence: CDR1 MNHNS, CDR2 SASEGT. V lost 7 bases and J 1 base, leaving 13 bases between the germline ends. The CDR3 DNA reads as TGTGCCAGCACTTCCACACAGCGGAACACTGAAGCTTTCTTT. This sequence encodes CASTSTQRNTEAFF.

The chain joins TRBV12-3 or TRBV12-4 to TRBJ1-5; maybe TRBD1 (5 bases). CDR3 length equals 14 residues. Trimming left V 8 bases short and J 2 bases short, with 13 bases between. The DNA of the CDR3 is TGTGCCAGCGCCAATACGGGGGGCAATCAGCCCCAGCATTTT. It specifies CASANTGGNQPQHF.

As to this clonotype: A much larger clone is a single base away; this may be a read error. This rearrangement joins TRBV27 to TRBJ2-1, with TRBD2 identical over 12 bases. This CDR3 region has 16 residues. V gave up 4 bases and J gave up 8 bases; unmatched junction bases: 9. Germline V gives CDR1 MNHEY, CDR2 SMNVEV (reference sequence). CDR3 DNA sequence: TGTGCCAGCAGTTCCCTAGAGACTAGCGGGAGCCATGAGCAGTTCTTC. Translated, it gives CASSSLETSGSHEQFF.

This clonotype showed up just a few times. This rearrangement joins TRBV10-3 to TRBJ2-5; no clear D. Germline CDR1 and CDR2: ENHRY and SYGVKD. This CDR3 has 13 residues. V was pared by 3 bases and J by 2 bases, with 7 bases between. CDR3: CAISDSLQETQYF. CDR3 nucleotide sequence: TGTGCCATCAGTGACAGCTTACAAGAGACCCAGTACTTC.

This clonotype was detected a few times. This chain uses TRBV20-1 with TRBJ1-5; D gene unclear. The germline V and J ends were trimmed by 6 bases and 6 bases, with 12 bases remaining between them. CDR3 length: 12 amino acids. The germline gives CDR1 DFQATT, CDR2 SNEGSKA (reference sequence). CDR3 protein: CSARTGSQPQHF. The CDR3 nucleotides are TGCAGTGCCAGGACCGGCAGTCAGCCCCAGCATTTT.

This clonotype came up many times. The genes are TRBV6-5 and TRBJ2-3, with unresolved D. Trimming pared 5 bases from V and 2 bases from J, leaving 8 bases between. This CDR3 has 13 residues. Germline V gene data show CDR1 as MNHEY and CDR2 as SVGAGI. The CDR3 DNA follows: TGTGCCAGCAGTCCCGACAACACAGATACGCAGTATTTT. Residues: CASSPDNTDTQYF.

This clonotype has a count of ten or more. The chain combines TRBV20-1 with TRBJ1-3, with a tentative D call TRBD1 (6 bases). CDR1 DFQATT and CDR2 SNEGSKA come from the germline V gene (reference sequence). V lost 0 bases and J lost 4, with 10 bases in between. There are 14 residues in the CDR3. This CDR3 reads CSARDRDIGNTIYF. As DNA, the CDR3 is TGCAGTGCTAGAGACCGGGACATAGGAAACACCATATATTTT.

The chain employs TRBV3-1 and TRBJ2-2; 8 nucleotides align to TRBD2. With V trimmed by 3 bases and J by 1 base, 10 bases remained unmatched. The CDR3 loop spans 18 amino acids. Germline CDR1 is LGHDT and CDR2 is YNNKEL (reference sequence). Here the CDR3 DNA reads TGTGCCAGCAGCCACAGTGGGTTAGCGGGGATGAACACCGGGGAGCTGTTTTTT. Translation: CASSHSGLAGMNTGELFF.

The gene calls are TRBV11-2 and TRBJ2-2; 8 bases match TRBD2. V shed 0 bases, J shed 6 bases, and the junction held 9 bases outside the gene matches. The CDR3 contains 17 residues. Per germline, CDR1 SGHAT and CDR2 FQNNGV. CDR3 loop: CASSLDKGSGRPGELFF. The CDR3 bases are TGTGCCAGCAGCTTAGATAAGGGGAGCGGGAGACCCGGGGAGCTGTTTTTT. Filled out from reference TRBV11-2 and TRBJ2-2, the complete variable domain reads EAGVAQSPRYKIIEKRQSVAFWCNPISGHATLYWYQQILGQGPKLLIQFQNNGVVDDSQLPKDRFSAERLKGVDSTLKIQPAKLEDSAVYLCASSLDKGSGRPGELFFGEGSRLTVL.

This clonotype came up many times. This chain's CDR3 is CSGDLLPSPLHF. The DNA for the CDR3 is TGCAGTGGAGATTTGTTGCCGTCCCCCCTCCACTTT. The chain combines TRBV20-1 with TRBJ1-6; D is ambiguous. This CDR3 has 12 residues. V gave up 7 bases and J gave up 13 bases, with 17 bases separating them. Germline V gene lookup returns CDR1 DFQATT and CDR2 SNEGSKA (reference sequence).

The chain combines TRBV6-1 with TRBJ2-1; 7 nucleotides align to TRBD1. The CDR3 runs to 12 residues. V shed 11 bases, J shed 7 bases, and the junction held 8 bases outside the gene matches. Germline V lookup: CDR1 MNHNS, CDR2 SASEGT. The CDR3 bases are TGTGCCGGCACAGGGGATAAGAATGAGCAGTTCTTC. It translates to CAGTGDKNEQFF.

The chain links TRBV12-3 or TRBV12-4 to TRBJ1-5; 11 bases agree with TRBD1. The V gene end was trimmed by 6 bases and the J gene end by 5 bases; junction bases not matched to a gene: 6. CDR3 length: 15 residues. CDR3 DNA sequence: TGTGCCAGCAGCACCGGACAGGGGGCTTATCAGCCCCAGCATTTT. This gives the protein CASSTGQGAYQPQHF.

This clonotype has at least ten counts. One end of the junction varies from germline; a read error may be responsible. The chain uses TRBV11-2 and TRBJ2-7; tentative D call: TRBD1 (6 bases). This CDR3 spans 13 amino acids. Germline-derived CDR1 and CDR2 are SGHAT and FQNNGV. CDR3 in amino acids: CASSLDRSHEQYF. The CDR3 DNA sequence: TGTGCCAGCAGCCTAGACAGGAGCCACGAGCAGTACTTC.

This clonotype has more than one count but fewer than ten. V gene TRBV20-1 combines with J gene TRBJ1-1; D not resolved. The CDR3 contains 15 residues. V lost 0 bases and J 4 bases, leaving 15 bases between the germline ends. Germline V gene data show CDR1 as DFQATT and CDR2 as SNEGSKA (reference sequence). This CDR3 reads CSARDPGLFGTEAFF. The CDR3 bases are TGCAGTGCTAGAGATCCCGGACTTTTTGGCACTGAAGCTTTCTTT.

In its sample, this clonotype was seen a few times. This chain links TRBV29-1 with TRBJ1-2; D call uncertain. Germline CDR1 SQVTM, CDR2 ANQGSEA. With 4 bases removed from V and 4 bases from J, the gap between germline ends came to 10 bases. This CDR3 region has 12 residues. The CDR3 region is CSVVGQIYGYTF. The CDR3 DNA follows: TGCAGCGTTGTTGGGCAGATCTATGGCTACACCTTC.

The chain employs TRBV11-2 and TRBJ1-6; no clear D. V lost 6 bases to trimming and J lost 0 bases, with 3 bases between them. Germline CDR1 is SGHAT and CDR2 is FQNNGV. There are 13 residues in the CDR3. The CDR3 coding sequence is TGTGCCAGCAGTGCCTCCTATAATTCACCCCTCCACTTT. Its translation: CASSASYNSPLHF.